The T cell receptor beta chain described here comes from a study of identical twins. This clonotype has just a few counts. This CDR3 region has 17 residues. Between the trimmed V and J ends, which lost 3 bases and 7 bases, there was a span of 21 bases. Germline values: CDR1 KGHDR, CDR2 SFDVKD. Unique molecular identifiers were present on the cDNA, and a universal primer site came from template switching. TCRdb re-derived calls from the 5' RACE reads in MiXCR, one entry per CDR3 protein. The sample lists around 960,000 distinct CDR3 sequences, approximately 13% seen once, with around 1.6% in the top ten. Another study also made use of these data, one on yellow fever vaccine responses in identical twins.

The source of this sequence is a woman in her late teens or twenties in good health. Sequencing input: PBMCs. This sequence joins TRBV24-1 and TRBJ2-4; D possibly corresponds to TRBD2 (6 bases). This CDR3 reads CATSDGLDSGVNNIQYF. The CDR3 DNA sequence: TGTGCCACCAGTGATGGCTTGGACTCGGGGGTCAATAACATTCAGTACTTC.